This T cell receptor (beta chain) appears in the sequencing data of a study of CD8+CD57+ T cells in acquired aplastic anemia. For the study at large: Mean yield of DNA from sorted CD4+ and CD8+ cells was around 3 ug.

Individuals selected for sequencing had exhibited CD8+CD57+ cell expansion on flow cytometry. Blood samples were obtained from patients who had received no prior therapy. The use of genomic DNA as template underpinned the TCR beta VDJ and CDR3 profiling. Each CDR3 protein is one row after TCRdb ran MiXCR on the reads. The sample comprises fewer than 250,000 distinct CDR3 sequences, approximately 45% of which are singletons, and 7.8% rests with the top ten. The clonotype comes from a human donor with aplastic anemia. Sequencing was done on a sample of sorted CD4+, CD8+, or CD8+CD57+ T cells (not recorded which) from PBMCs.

CDR3 residues: CASSVKTAGAQEQYF. Written as DNA, the CDR3 is TGTGCCAGCAGCGTAAAGACCGCAGGGGCCCAGGAGCAGTACTTC. The rearrangement links TRBV7-8 to TRBJ2-7, with a possible D match to TRBD1 (6 bases). The CDR3 covers 15 residues. From germline, CDR1 is SGHVS and CDR2 FQNEAQ. V lost 5 bases, J lost 7 bases, and 21 bases lay in between.